This T cell receptor (beta chain) was captured in a study of beta chain features in type 1 diabetes. Purity (above 98%) was reached by all sorted populations. Points on this clone: The antigen is not known.

This CDR3 is built from 17 residues. With V trimmed by 4 bases and J by 9 bases, 18 bases remained unmatched. CDR1 and CDR2 from the germline V gene are ENHRY and SYGVKD. Study-level findings and limits: Across patients, naive, central memory and Treg TCRB repertoires exhibited apparently greater similarity than was observed across healthy donors.

cDNA synthesis used the whole RNA isolate, giving expressed TCRB sequences. Method: immunoSEQ multiplex PCR; TCRdb's copy keeps in-frame clones and lacks some. The sample contains fewer than 45,000 clones, 64% of which appear only once. Sequencing input: Tregs from blood. This chain uses TRBV10-3 with TRBJ2-1; 7 bases agree with TRBD2. The sequence was collected from a woman aged 30 to 39 in good health. In DNA form, the CDR3 reads TGTGCCATCAGTGCTCCCCCGGGCGGCGGGAGTGCCGGTGAGCAGTTCTTC. This codes for CAISAPPGGGSAGEQFF.